This T cell receptor (beta chain) is from a study of circulating tumor DNA in untreated peripheral T-cell lymphoma. Study-wide results and limits: Baseline tissues yielded 86% and baseline serum 65% to 75% tumor-specific clonotype detection.

Only in-frame clones appear in the TCRdb table, and some are missing; sequencing was by immunoSEQ multiplex PCR. The sample includes around 10,000 clones, about 76% of them seen just once. The tumor tissue sample was taken at baseline before any treatment. About this clone itself: Its antigen is currently unknown.

Germline V gene data show CDR1 as WSHSY and CDR2 as SAAADI. The CDR3 sequence is 13 residues long. The ends were cut back, 4 bases at V and 9 bases at J, with 10 bases in the middle. The chain combines TRBV10-2 with TRBJ1-6; weak D call: TRBD1 (6 bases). The TCR comes from a human donor with peripheral T-cell lymphoma. The source material was tumor tissue. Here the CDR3 DNA reads TGCGCCAGCAGTGGACAGGCCACTTCACCCCTCCACTTT. Translated, it gives CASSGQATSPLHF.